Shown below are 3 T cell receptor beta chains from a single sample sequenced in a study of Ad26.COV2.S vaccination and SARS-CoV-2 variants. The treatment denotes: 15 to 20 received Ad26.COV2.S at low or high dose, single or two shots; 5 received placebo; per-sample allocation not given. The study sampled participants on day 63 after the first vaccine or placebo injection. Produced via immunoSEQ multiplex PCR; TCRdb's table is partial and in-frame only. The sample shows fewer than 800,000 clones, 80% to 90% of them seen only once. The specimen was peripheral blood, collected in a trial of Ad26.COV2.S vaccine versus placebo. The receptors stem from a person aged 18-60 years who received the Ad26.COV2.S COVID-19 vaccine or a placebo.

Concerning this clone: At the DNA level, this CDR3 is encoded by other sequences in the same sample as well. The chain employs TRBV18 and TRBJ1-3, with a possible D match to TRBD1 (6 bases). Trimming stripped 3 bases from V and 2 bases from J, with 8 bases between. Germline lookup yields CDR1 KGHSH and CDR2 LQKENI. This CDR3 spans 14 amino acids. The CDR3 DNA sequence: TGTGCCAGCTCACCGGACAGCCCTGGAAACACCATATATTTT. It specifies CASSPDSPGNTIYF.

The chain has TRBV9 and TRBJ2-3; 10 bases map to TRBD2. Germline V lookup: CDR1 SGDLS, CDR2 YYNGEE. The CDR3 totals 16 residues. V lost 2 bases, J lost 4 bases, and 7 bases stayed unmatched. The CDR3 region has the DNA TGTGCCAGCAGCGTGCCAGCGGGGGGGCCCGCAGATACGCAGTATTTT. As protein: CASSVPAGGPADTQYF.

This clone came up a few times. DNA of the CDR3: TGTGCCAGCAGCCGGGGCGGGAGCAATAGCAATCAGCCCCAGCATTTT. This codes for CASSRGGSNSNQPQHF. The chain has TRBV6-2 or TRBV6-3 and TRBJ1-5; TRBD1 might be the D (5 bases). The CDR3 consists of 16 residues. V was clipped by 6 bases and J by 0 bases, with 15 bases between them. The germline gives CDR1 MNHEY, CDR2 SVGEGT.